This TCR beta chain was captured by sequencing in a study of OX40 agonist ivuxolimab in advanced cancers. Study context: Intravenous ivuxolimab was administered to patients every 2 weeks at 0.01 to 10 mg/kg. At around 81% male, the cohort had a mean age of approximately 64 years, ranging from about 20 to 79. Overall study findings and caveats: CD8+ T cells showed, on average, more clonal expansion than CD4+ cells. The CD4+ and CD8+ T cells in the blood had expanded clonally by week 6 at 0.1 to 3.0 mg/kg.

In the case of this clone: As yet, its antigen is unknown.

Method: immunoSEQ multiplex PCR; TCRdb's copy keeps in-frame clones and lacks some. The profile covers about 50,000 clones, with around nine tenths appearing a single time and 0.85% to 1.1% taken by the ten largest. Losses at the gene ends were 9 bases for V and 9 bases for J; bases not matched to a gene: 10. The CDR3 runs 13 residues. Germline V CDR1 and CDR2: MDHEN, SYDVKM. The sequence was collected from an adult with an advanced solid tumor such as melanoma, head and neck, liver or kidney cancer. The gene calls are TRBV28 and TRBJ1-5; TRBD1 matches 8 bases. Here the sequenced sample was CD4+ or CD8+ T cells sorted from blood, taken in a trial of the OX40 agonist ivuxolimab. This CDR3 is CASTGQVDGPQHF. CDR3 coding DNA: TGTGCCAGTACGGGACAGGTTGACGGGCCCCAGCATTTT.